These 11 T cell receptor beta chains originate from one sample sequenced in a study of OX40 agonist ivuxolimab in advanced cancers. Generated by immunoSEQ multiplex PCR, the TCRdb table keeps only in-frame clones and is missing some. The data hold about 52,000 clones, with about 88% observed a single time. The sample consisted of CD4+ or CD8+ T cells sorted from blood, taken in a trial of the OX40 agonist ivuxolimab. Receptor source: an adult with an advanced solid tumor such as melanoma, head and neck, liver or kidney cancer.

This clone was observed a few times. This chain joins TRBV30 and TRBJ1-5; D might be TRBD1 (5 bases). The CDR3 contains 14 residues. Germline V gene sequence: CDR1 GTSNPN, CDR2 SVGIG (reference sequence). The V end lost 0 bases, the J end lost 2 bases, and 8 bases lay between the germline ends. The chain's CDR3 is CAWSVEQGNQPQHF. The CDR3, as DNA: TGTGCCTGGAGTGTTGAACAGGGCAATCAGCCCCAGCATTTT.

J is TRBJ2-7 and V is TRBV4-3; perhaps TRBD2 as D (7 bases). The CDR3 runs to 15 residues. Trimming took off 0 bases at V and 9 bases at J, with 18 bases between the two ends. CDR1 is LGHNA, CDR2 YSLEER, per germline. The CDR3 loop reads CASSQDTGRAAVQYF. CDR3 coding DNA: TGCGCCAGCAGCCAAGATACAGGGAGGGCTGCGGTGCAGTACTTC.

The chain joins TRBV15 to TRBJ2-7; 8 nucleotides line up with TRBD1. The germline V gene encodes CDR1 LNHNV and CDR2 YYDKDF (reference sequence). V trimming: 0 bases; J trimming: 5 bases; junction bases outside the gene matches: 6. The CDR3 totals 15 residues. CDR3 in DNA: TGTGCCACCAGCAGAGATATCGGGACAGGTAACGAGCAGTACTTC. It yields the protein CATSRDIGTGNEQYF.

V is TRBV6-5 and J is TRBJ1-1; unclear D gene. The V and J ends lost 7 bases and 1 base respectively, with 10 bases between them. CDR1 MNHEY and CDR2 SVGAGI come from the germline V gene. This CDR3 is 13 amino acids long. CDR3 protein: CASTPPANTEAFF. For the CDR3, the DNA is TGTGCCAGCACCCCCCCAGCGAACACTGAAGCTTTCTTT.

The chain uses TRBV9 and TRBJ2-2; tentatively, D is TRBD2 (5 bases). Germline CDR1 SGDLS, CDR2 YYNGEE. The ends were cut back, 4 bases at V and 4 bases at J, with 8 bases in the middle. This CDR3 is built from 13 residues. CDR3 DNA sequence: TGTGCCAGCAGCTTTCGGGGCACCGGGGAGCTGTTTTTT. It codes for CASSFRGTGELFF.

This chain uses TRBV11-2 with TRBJ2-1; D unresolved. Per germline, CDR1 SGHAT and CDR2 FQNNGV. Trimming took off 1 base at V and 7 bases at J, with 17 bases between the two ends. The CDR3 is made up of 16 amino acids. The CDR3 spells CASSLVWGNARNEQFF. CDR3 bases: TGTGCCAGCAGCTTAGTTTGGGGAAACGCGAGAAATGAGCAGTTCTTC. The whole variable domain, remainder taken from reference TRBV11-2 and TRBJ2-1, is EAGVAQSPRYKIIEKRQSVAFWCNPISGHATLYWYQQILGQGPKLLIQFQNNGVVDDSQLPKDRFSAERLKGVDSTLKIQPAKLEDSAVYLCASSLVWGNARNEQFFGPGTRLTVL.

The genes are TRBV10-3 and TRBJ2-7; 8 nucleotides agree with TRBD1. The CDR3 contains 14 residues. Germline assignment: CDR1 ENHRY and CDR2 SYGVKD. V shed 0 bases and J 3 bases; nucleotides not matched to a gene: 1. CDR3 sequence (DNA): TGTGCCATCAGTGAGTCGACAGGGGACTACGAGCAGTACTTC. Translated: CAISESTGDYEQYF.

The chain combines TRBV5-4 with TRBJ2-1, with 7 bases matching TRBD1. After removal of 2 bases from V and 8 bases from J, the junction contained 1 base not matched to a gene. The germline gives CDR1 SGHNT, CDR2 YYREEE (reference sequence). This CDR3 region has 12 residues. The CDR3 is CASSFTGDEQFF. DNA for the CDR3: TGTGCCAGCAGCTTCACAGGGGATGAGCAGTTCTTC. The variable domain in full, completed from reference TRBV5-4 and TRBJ2-1, reads ETGVTQSPTHLIKTRGQQVTLRCSSQSGHNTVSWYQQALGQGPQFIFQYYREEENGRGNFPPRFSGLQFPNYSSELNVNALELDDSALYLCASSFTGDEQFFGPGTRLTVL.

The rearrangement links TRBV4-1 to TRBJ1-2, with 9 bases identical to TRBD1. Trimming at V came to 1 base and at J to 4 bases, leaving 7 bases not matched to a gene. Germline-derived CDR1 and CDR2 are MGHRA and YSYEKL. This CDR3 has 16 amino acids. The DNA for the CDR3 is TGCGCCAGCAGCCAAGGGAGTGACAGGGGGGTCTATGGCTACACCTTC. Translating gives CASSQGSDRGVYGYTF.

V is TRBV7-9 and J is TRBJ1-3; D not certain. The CDR3 covers 15 residues. V gave up 1 base and J gave up 3 bases, with 10 bases separating them. Germline V gene data show CDR1 as SEHNR and CDR2 as FQNEAQ (reference sequence). CDR3: CASSLGQSGGNTIYF. The CDR3 region has the DNA TGTGCCAGCAGCTTAGGCCAATCGGGTGGAAACACCATATATTTT. The complete variable domain, with remaining parts taken from reference TRBV7-9 and TRBJ1-3, reads DTGVSQNPRHKITKRGQNVTFRCDPISEHNRLYWYRQTLGQGPEFLTYFQNEAQLEKSRLLSDRFSAERPKGSFSTLEIQRTEQGDSAMYLCASSLGQSGGNTIYFGEGSWLTVV.

The CDR3 bases are TGTGCCAGCAGTTTAATGGCAGGGCCTCAAGAGACCCAGTACTTC. Residues: CASSLMAGPQETQYF. The V gene is TRBV6-5, the J gene TRBJ2-5; TRBD1 is a possible D gene (5 bases). This CDR3 has 15 residues. Per the germline V gene, CDR1 is MNHEY and CDR2 is SVGAGI. V shed 4 bases and J shed 2 bases, with 14 bases lying between them.